These 12 T cell receptor beta chains share one sample of origin, sequenced in a study of molecular identifiers for immune sequencing clone quantification. TCRdb re-analysed the PCR reads in MiXCR, keeping a single row per CDR3 protein. Counted here are just under 650,000 distinct CDR3 sequences, around 20% occurring once; the ten biggest clones make up roughly 0.85%. The sequenced material came from naive CD8+ T cells from blood, with Jurkat cell RNA spiked in. Described subset: FACS-sorted CD8+CD4-CCR7+CD45RA+ naive T cells. The receptor set was obtained from a human donor in good health. Some libraries in this study had Jurkat cell RNA spiked in.

This clonotype was detected only a few times. This chain's CDR3 is CASSDSGGTYNEQFF. As DNA, the CDR3 is TGTGCCAGCTCGGATAGCGGGGGCACATACAATGAGCAGTTCTTC. This chain uses TRBV7-9 with TRBJ2-1; TRBD2 matches 9 bases. Germline V gene data show CDR1 as SEHNR and CDR2 as FQNEAQ (reference sequence). V lost 8 bases and J lost 4; bases outside the gene matches: 9. The CDR3 loop spans 15 amino acids.

This clonotype was seen ten or more times. This chain uses TRBV4-1 with TRBJ2-5, with 9 bases identical to TRBD1. Germline CDR1 MGHRA, CDR2 YSYEKL. The CDR3 runs to 15 residues. V gave up 5 bases and J gave up 2 bases; unmatched junction bases: 6. The DNA for the CDR3 is TGCGCCAGCAGCTACCCGGGACAGGGTCAAGAGACCCAGTACTTC. As protein: CASSYPGQGQETQYF.

This clonotype was detected many times. V gene TRBV19 combines with J gene TRBJ2-7, with TRBD1 matching 8 bases. V shed 5 bases and J 1 base; nucleotides not matched to a gene: 7. Germline-derived CDR1 and CDR2 are LNHDA and SQIVND (reference sequence). CDR3 length equals 15 residues. The CDR3: CASSRGTGLSYEQYF. DNA of the CDR3: TGTGCCAGTAGTCGCGGGACAGGACTTTCCTACGAGCAGTACTTC.

This clonotype has just a few counts. Written as DNA, the CDR3 is TGTGCCAGCAGCGCTCACCCGCCGGGCGGAGCCTCCTACGAGCAGTACTTC. Translated: CASSAHPPGGASYEQYF. The chain couples TRBV3-1 to TRBJ2-7, with no clear D. The length of the CDR3 is 17 residues. From germline, CDR1 is LGHDT and CDR2 YNNKEL (reference sequence). V lost 5 bases, J lost 0 bases, and 20 bases lay in between.

This clonotype was recorded at least ten times. This chain links TRBV7-9 with TRBJ2-3; the match to TRBD2 covers 8 bases. The germline CDR1 and CDR2 sequences are SEHNR and FQNEAQ (reference sequence). This CDR3 comprises 16 residues. The V and J ends lost 7 bases and 12 bases, in that order; junction bases with no gene match: 21. The CDR3 loop reads CASIYGVQRGFSIQYF. The CDR3 nucleotides read TGTGCCAGCATCTACGGTGTTCAGCGGGGGTTCTCTATCCAGTATTTT.

This clonotype was seen ten or more times. The rearrangement uses TRBV5-1 and TRBJ2-1; TRBD1 or TRBD2 may be the D gene (6 bases each). The germline CDR1 and CDR2 sequences are SGHRS and YFSETQ. This CDR3 has 20 residues. Deletions cut 4 bases from V and 2 bases from J, with 28 bases between. The CDR3 DNA is TGCGCCAGCAGCCTGCCCGGGGGCCCTCCTCTGGCTGCTCCCTACAATGAGCAGTTCTTC. It is translated as CASSLPGGPPLAAPYNEQFF.

This chain links TRBV12-3 or TRBV12-4 with TRBJ2-7; D remains unclear. The CDR3 extends over 14 amino acids. Trimming removed 3 bases from V and 3 bases from J, with 12 bases in between. The CDR3 nucleotides are TGTGCCAGCAGTTTGGGCAGCTTTAACTACGAGCAGTACTTC. This sequence encodes CASSLGSFNYEQYF.

This clonotype was observed many times. This chain joins TRBV5-6 and TRBJ2-2; 9 nucleotides match TRBD1. CDR1 and CDR2 from the germline V gene are SGHDT and YYEEEE. CDR3 length equals 15 residues. Unmatched junction bases numbered 3, after V lost 0 bases and J lost 6 bases. The CDR3 region has the DNA TGTGCCAGCAGCTTGGGACAGGGGGTCGCCGGGGAGCTGTTTTTT. Translated, it gives CASSLGQGVAGELFF.

The chain carries TRBV24-1 and TRBJ2-6; no firm D call. With 4 bases removed from V and 0 bases from J, the gap between germline ends came to 6 bases. The CDR3 loop spans 15 amino acids. From germline, CDR1 is KGHDR and CDR2 SFDVKD. Here the CDR3 reads CATSDFPSGANVLTF. The CDR3, as DNA: TGTGCCACCAGTGACTTCCCCTCTGGGGCCAACGTCCTGACTTTC.

This clonotype was recorded once. The V call is TRBV9, the J call TRBJ2-5; TRBD2 matches 7 bases. The germline V gene has CDR1 SGDLS and CDR2 YYNGEE. The CDR3 is 15 residues long. Trimming cost V 3 bases and J 5 bases; bases outside gene matches: 10. The CDR3 sequence is CASSGGGGEGETQYF. DNA of the CDR3: TGTGCCAGCAGCGGGGGGGGGGGGGAAGGGGAGACCCAGTACTTC.

About this clonotype itself: A read error is possible here, since a much larger clone lies one base away. The chain links TRBV11-2 to TRBJ2-7; D may match TRBD1 or TRBD2 (5 bases each). CDR1 and CDR2 from the germline V gene are SGHAT and FQNNGV. The CDR3 runs to 13 residues. CDR3 nucleotide sequence: TGTGCCAGCAGCTCCCCGGGGCACTACGAGCGGTACTTC. Amino acid sequence: CASSSPGHYERYF.

This clonotype has more than one count but fewer than ten. The chain links TRBV15 to TRBJ2-3, with unresolved D. The CDR3 is 14 residues long. V lost 0 bases and J lost 4, with 8 bases in between. In germline, CDR1 is LNHNV, CDR2 YYDKDF (reference sequence). CDR3: CATSRDLSADTQYF. CDR3 coding DNA: TGTGCCACCAGCAGAGATCTGAGTGCAGATACGCAGTATTTT.